A single sample gave rise to the 29 T cell receptor beta chains below, sequenced in a study of spatial heterogeneity in lung cancer. MiXCR was run by TCRdb on the 5' RACE reads, yielding one entry per CDR3 protein. The sample carries under 7,500 distinct CDR3 sequences, more than 13% recorded once. Findings and caveats of the study: Higher tumor mutation counts went along with higher counts of expanded intratumoral alpha and beta TCRs.

As to time point: sample taken at primary tumor resection. The antigens these receptors bind are not known. The source was lung tumor tissue, collected at surgery. These receptors all come from a female donor with early-stage non-small cell lung cancer.

This clonotype appeared a single time. Since the library was made to target alpha chains, this beta chain is a stray read and its abundance is not meaningful. The rearrangement links TRBV28 to TRBJ1-3; 9 bases align to TRBD1. This CDR3 has 15 amino acids. Germline V CDR1 and CDR2: MDHEN, SYDVKM. The V and J ends lost 7 bases and 4 bases, in that order; junction bases with no gene match: 8. The CDR3 is CASKSGTGKGNTIYF. CDR3 in DNA: TGTGCCAGCAAGTCCGGGACAGGGAAAGGAAACACCATATATTTT.

This clonotype has a count of ten or more. A read error may explain this, as a much larger clone is one base away. This beta chain is a stray sequence in a library constructed for alpha chains; its clone size is not meaningful. The CDR3 protein is CAGSAGTARFRPTTKLFF. The CDR3 coding sequence is TGTGCCGGCAGTGCCGGGACAGCCAGGTTCCGTCCCACGACGAAACTGTTTTTT. This chain joins TRBV27 and TRBJ1-4; 7 nucleotides align to TRBD1. The CDR3 length is 18 residues. Germline lookup yields CDR1 MNHEY and CDR2 SMNVEV (reference sequence).

This clonotype counts as medium-sized (0.01 to 0.1%). As an off-target read in a library built for alpha chains, this beta chain has a frequency of little significance. In DNA, the CDR3 is TGTGCCAGCAGCTTCTGGCTTGCTGCAACTAATGAAAAACTGTTTTTT. This codes for CASSFWLAATNEKLFF. This chain joins TRBV7-9 and TRBJ1-4; no clear D. Germline values: CDR1 SEHNR, CDR2 FQNEAQ (reference sequence). V lost 3 bases and J 0 bases, leaving 11 bases between the germline ends. The CDR3 covers 16 residues.

This clonotype is medium-sized by share. This beta chain came through as a stray read in a library set up for alpha chains, and its size says little. The V call is TRBV4-2, the J call TRBJ2-2, with TRBD2 identical over 12 bases. The CDR3 contains 20 residues. Trimming took 3 bases from V and 0 from J; bases not matched to a gene: 11. Germline V lookup: CDR1 LGHNA, CDR2 YNFKEQ. The CDR3 loop reads CASSQSRTSGGPANTGELFF. Here the CDR3 DNA reads TGTGCCAGCAGCCAGTCTCGAACTAGCGGGGGGCCAGCGAACACCGGGGAGCTGTTTTTT.

This clonotype was detected only a few times. Since the library was made to target alpha chains, this beta chain is a stray read and its abundance is not meaningful. V usage is TRBV2 and J usage is TRBJ1-5; the D gene is possibly TRBD1 (6 bases). Germline V gene data show CDR1 as SNHLY and CDR2 as FYNNEI. V lost 6 bases and J lost 6, with 15 bases in between. The CDR3 has 14 amino acids. Here the CDR3 reads CASSAQGRAQPQHF. As DNA, the CDR3 is TGTGCCAGCAGCGCTCAGGGGCGGGCTCAGCCCCAGCATTTT.

This clonotype has a count of ten or more. This beta chain was picked up by a library intended for alpha chains and is off target, so its count carries little meaning. The chain links TRBV7-9 to TRBJ2-7, with D uncertain. This CDR3 is 14 amino acids long. With 3 bases removed from V and 2 bases from J, the gap between germline ends came to 11 bases. Per germline, CDR1 SEHNR and CDR2 FQNEAQ (reference sequence). Here the CDR3 DNA reads TGTGCCAGCAGCTTCAACCGGCTAGCCTACGAGCAGTACTTC. Its translation is CASSFNRLAYEQYF.

The sample holds many counts of this clonotype. This beta chain is an unintended read in a library built for alpha chains; its size means little. The genes are TRBV7-2 and TRBJ1-1, with 9 bases aligning to TRBD1. The CDR3 extends over 18 amino acids. Germline V gives CDR1 SGHTA, CDR2 FQGNSA. J lost 2 bases, V lost 1 base, and 11 bases had no gene match. The DNA for the CDR3 is TGTGCCAGCAGCTTAGGATCACAGGGGGCGCGAAAAAACACTGAAGCTTTCTTT. It translates to CASSLGSQGARKNTEAFF.

This clonotype was counted many times. This beta chain was picked up by a library intended for alpha chains and is off target, so its count carries little meaning. This sequence joins TRBV12-3 or TRBV12-4 and TRBJ2-5; 10 bases agree with TRBD2. This CDR3 is built from 15 residues. V lost 7 bases, J lost 2 bases, and 7 bases stayed unmatched. CDR3 in DNA: TGTGCCAGCACTCTAGCGGGGGCCGCACAAGAGACCCAGTACTTC. Protein sequence: CASTLAGAAQETQYF.

This clonotype came up many times. This beta chain came through as a stray read in a library set up for alpha chains, and its size says little. The V gene is TRBV6-2 or TRBV6-3, the J gene TRBJ2-1, with 7 bases identical to TRBD2. The CDR3 runs 14 residues. Per the germline V gene, CDR1 is MNHEY and CDR2 is SVGEGT. V shed 0 bases and J 9 bases; nucleotides not matched to a gene: 5. CDR3 sequence (DNA): TGTGCCAGCAGTTACTCCGGGGGGTTTGTTGAGCAGTTCTTC. It is translated as CASSYSGGFVEQFF.

This clonotype was counted many times. This beta chain is a stray sequence in a library constructed for alpha chains; its clone size is not meaningful. The V gene is TRBV6-5, the J gene TRBJ1-2; a weak D match, TRBD1 (6 bases). The V gene lost 0 bases and the J gene lost 4 bases, with 9 bases spanning the gap. CDR1 is MNHEY and CDR2 is SVGAGI in the germline V gene. This CDR3 is built from 14 residues. CDR3 bases: TGTGCCAGCAGTTACTCCCGGGGGGCCTATGGCTACACCTTC. It is translated as CASSYSRGAYGYTF.

Many counts were recorded for this clonotype. The size of this beta chain means little, since it is a stray read in a library made for alpha chains. This rearrangement joins TRBV9 to TRBJ1-1; D uncertain. Trimming left V 4 bases short and J 2 bases short, with 9 bases between. The CDR3 spans 13 residues. Germline V CDR1 and CDR2: SGDLS, YYNGEE. For the CDR3, the DNA is TGTGCCAGCAGCCGGAACCCTAACACTGAAGCTTTCTTT. Translating it yields CASSRNPNTEAFF.

By proportion, this clonotype is medium-sized. As an off-target read in a library built for alpha chains, this beta chain has a frequency of little significance. The chain combines TRBV19 with TRBJ1-4; 11 nucleotides align to TRBD1. V lost 5 bases and J lost 6; bases outside the gene matches: 8. Germline CDR1 reads LNHDA; CDR2 reads SQIVND (reference sequence). This CDR3 is 16 amino acids long. In DNA form, the CDR3 reads TGTGCCAGTAGTCCGCAACCGGGACAGGGGGATGAAAAACTGTTTTTT. Translating it yields CASSPQPGQGDEKLFF.

As for this clonotype: This beta chain is an unintended read in a library built for alpha chains; its size means little. This rearrangement joins TRBV5-6 to TRBJ1-5; no firm D call. The V gene's germline CDR1 is SGHDT and CDR2 YYEEEE. The CDR3 is 16 amino acids. V lost 1 base and J lost 1, with 12 bases in between. In DNA form, the CDR3 reads TGTGCCAGCAGCTTGTCTTCCCCTGGGAGCAATCAGCCCCAGCATTTT. Amino acid sequence: CASSLSSPGSNQPQHF. Variable domain in full (rest from reference TRBV5-6 and TRBJ1-5): DAGVTQSPTHLIKTRGQQVTLRCSPKSGHDTVSWYQQALGQGPQFIFQYYEEEERQRGNFPDRFSGHQFPNYSSELNVNALLLGDSALYLCASSLSSPGSNQPQHFGDGTRLSIL.

In this sample, this clonotype is medium-sized. This beta chain was picked up by a library intended for alpha chains and is off target, so its count carries little meaning. V and J are TRBV7-2 and TRBJ1-5; TRBD1 matches 7 bases. This CDR3 is 15 amino acids long. Germline V gene lookup returns CDR1 SGHTA and CDR2 FQGNSA. Trimming at V came to 3 bases and at J to 2 bases, leaving 4 bases not matched to a gene. CDR3 DNA sequence: TGTGCCAGCAGCTTGAGGGGGCAGGGCAATCAGCCCCAGCATTTT. It specifies CASSLRGQGNQPQHF.

In this sample, this clonotype is medium-sized (0.01 to 0.1%). As an off-target read in a library built for alpha chains, this beta chain has a frequency of little significance. V gene TRBV7-9 combines with J gene TRBJ1-1, with D perhaps matching TRBD1 (6 bases). This CDR3 has 13 amino acids. Trimming took 0 bases from V and 4 from J, leaving 6 bases between them. Germline V gene lookup returns CDR1 SEHNR and CDR2 FQNEAQ (reference sequence). In DNA, the CDR3 is TGTGCCAGCAGCTTAGCGGGGGCCACTGAAGCTTTCTTT. Protein: CASSLAGATEAFF.

The table lists this clonotype with many counts. This beta chain slipped into a library made for alpha chains as a stray read, so its size is not meaningful. The chain is built from TRBV6-6 and TRBJ2-5; 8 bases agree with TRBD1. J lost 5 bases, V lost 5 bases, and 4 bases had no gene match. CDR3 length equals 13 residues. From germline, CDR1 is MNHNY and CDR2 SVGAGI (reference sequence). This CDR3 reads CASSRRGQETQYF. For the CDR3, the DNA is TGTGCCAGCAGTCGCAGGGGGCAGGAGACCCAGTACTTC.

By share, this clonotype ranks as medium-sized. This beta chain is off target for a library built for alpha chains, so its abundance means little. The chain couples TRBV5-5 to TRBJ2-5; the match to TRBD2 covers 12 bases. The germline gives CDR1 SGHKS, CDR2 YYEKEE (reference sequence). The V segment lost 0 bases and the J segment 4 bases; nucleotides outside the gene matches: 4. This CDR3 spans 16 amino acids. CDR3 in amino acids: CASSLDLAGGRETQYF. Written as DNA, the CDR3 is TGTGCCAGCAGCTTGGATCTAGCGGGGGGGCGAGAGACCCAGTACTTC. Full variable domain (remainder filled in from reference TRBV5-5 and TRBJ2-5): DAGVTQSPTHLIKTRGQQVTLRCSPISGHKSVSWYQQVLGQGPQFIFQYYEKEERGRGNFPDRFSARQFPNYSSELNVNALLLGDSALYLCASSLDLAGGRETQYFGPGTRLLVL.

This clonotype was recorded at least ten times. This beta chain represents an off-target read in a library built for alpha chains; its size is of limited meaning. The chain combines TRBV20-1 with TRBJ2-5, with TRBD1 matching over 8 bases. CDR1 is DFQATT and CDR2 is SNEGSKA in the germline V gene (reference sequence). This CDR3 has 13 amino acids. The trim removed 6 bases at V and 4 bases at J, leaving 7 bases unmatched. CDR3: CSAFIQGGETQYF. CDR3 in DNA: TGCAGTGCATTTATACAGGGGGGAGAGACCCAGTACTTC.

This clonotype was detected ten times or more. Little can be read into the size of this beta chain, an off-target read in a library designed for alpha chains. The chain has TRBV12-3 or TRBV12-4 and TRBJ2-1, with D tentatively TRBD2 (6 bases). V was trimmed by 6 bases and J by 3 bases, leaving 12 bases between them. The CDR3 is 14 residues long. The chain's CDR3 is CASSPGGLYNEQFF. The CDR3 region has the DNA TGTGCCAGCAGCCCCGGGGGACTCTACAATGAGCAGTTCTTC.

The table lists this clonotype with many counts. This beta chain turned up in a library designed for alpha chains; as an off-target read, its abundance says little. This chain links TRBV11-3 with TRBJ2-2; 13 nucleotides match TRBD2. CDR1 and CDR2 (germline): SGHNT, YENEEA. This CDR3 region has 17 residues. Trimming took 5 bases from V and 1 from J; bases not matched to a gene: 4. The CDR3 DNA reads TGTGCCAGCAGCCTTCGGACTAGCGGGGGGAACACCGGGGAGCTGTTTTTT. This sequence encodes CASSLRTSGGNTGELFF.

This clonotype has a count of ten or more. This beta chain came through as a stray read in a library set up for alpha chains, and its size says little. V gene TRBV5-1 combines with J gene TRBJ2-2; D possibly corresponds to TRBD2 (6 bases). Looked up from germline, CDR1 is SGHRS and CDR2 is YFSETQ. The CDR3 length is 16 residues. Between the trimmed V and J ends, which lost 4 bases and 0 bases, there was a span of 13 bases. The CDR3, as DNA: TGCGCCAGCAGCCCTCTAGCGACGCCGAACACCGGGGAGCTGTTTTTT. Translated: CASSPLATPNTGELFF.

In its sample, this clonotype ranks as medium-sized. This beta chain was picked up by a library intended for alpha chains and is off target, so its count carries little meaning. This sequence joins TRBV6-5 and TRBJ2-7; D unresolved. The CDR3 totals 14 residues. V was clipped by 7 bases and J by 2 bases, with 15 bases between them. Germline CDR1 reads MNHEY; CDR2 reads SVGAGI. The CDR3, as DNA: TGTGCCAGCACGGCGGCAGGCTTCCCCTACGAGCAGTACTTC. It yields the protein CASTAAGFPYEQYF.

At least ten counts were recorded for this clonotype. In a library made to pick up alpha chains, this beta chain is a stray read with a size that means little. The rearrangement joins TRBV27 to TRBJ2-4, with D tentatively TRBD2 (6 bases). Trimming shortened V by 5 bases and J by 6 bases, and 14 bases separated the two germline ends. Germline V gene lookup returns CDR1 MNHEY and CDR2 SMNVEV (reference sequence). The length of the CDR3 is 14 residues. CDR3 in amino acids: CASSPRGAGNIQYF. DNA of the CDR3: TGTGCCAGCAGTCCACGCGGGGCGGGAAACATTCAGTACTTC.

As for this clonotype: The size of this beta chain means little, since it is a stray read in a library made for alpha chains. This chain uses TRBV29-1 with TRBJ2-3; D is ambiguous. The CDR3 length is 13 residues. Germline values: CDR1 SQVTM, CDR2 ANQGSEA. Between the trimmed V and J ends, which lost 1 base and 5 bases, there was a span of 10 bases. The CDR3 region is CSVEVNFRDTQYF. CDR3 sequence (DNA): TGCAGCGTTGAAGTGAACTTCCGAGATACGCAGTATTTT.

This clonotype ranks as medium-sized (0.01 to 0.1%). With the library built for alpha chains, this beta chain is off target and its frequency is not meaningful. The chain couples TRBV13 to TRBJ2-7, with a weak D call TRBD1 (5 bases). The CDR3 runs to 17 residues. V lost 0 bases to trimming and J lost 0 bases, with 15 bases between them. Germline V gene data show CDR1 as PRHDT and CDR2 as FYEKMQ (reference sequence). The DNA of the CDR3 is TGTGCCAGCAGCTTAGGACAGGTCCTGTACGACTCCTACGAGCAGTACTTC. Its protein is CASSLGQVLYDSYEQYF.

This clonotype is labeled as medium-sized. One end of the junction does not line up with germline, which may come from a read error. Since it is a stray read in a library aimed at alpha chains, this beta chain has a size that is not meaningful. The rearrangement links TRBV3-1 to TRBJ2-7; D possibly corresponds to TRBD2 (6 bases). Germline CDR1 reads LGHDT; CDR2 reads YNNKEL (reference sequence). The CDR3 is 12 residues long. This chain's CDR3 is CASSHGGPIPSF. The CDR3 nucleotides are TGTGCCAGCAGCCACGGAGGGCCCATTCCGAGCTTC.

In its sample, this clonotype is medium-sized. For a library built for alpha chains, this beta chain is a stray read; little rests on its size. J is TRBJ2-3 and V is TRBV10-3; 8 nucleotides align to TRBD1. The trim removed 4 bases at V and 0 bases at J, leaving 3 bases unmatched. Per the germline V gene, CDR1 is ENHRY and CDR2 is SYGVKD. This CDR3 is built from 15 residues. The DNA of the CDR3 is TGTGCCATCAGTGCGACAGGGGCTAGCACAGATACGCAGTATTTT. Its translation is CAISATGASTDTQYF.

This clonotype was recorded many times. This beta chain is a stray sequence in a library constructed for alpha chains; its clone size is not meaningful. For the CDR3, the DNA is TGTGCCAGCAGTCCACAGGGGGCCTCTGGAAACACCATATATTTT. Translated: CASSPQGASGNTIYF. V usage is TRBV7-2 and J usage is TRBJ1-3; 9 bases are a match to TRBD1. The CDR3 consists of 15 residues. Germline V gene sequence: CDR1 SGHTA, CDR2 FQGNSA. V gave up 6 bases and J gave up 0 bases; unmatched junction bases: 3.

In its sample, this clonotype ranks as medium-sized. Being off target in a library aimed at alpha chains, this beta chain has a size of little meaning. V gene TRBV4-1 combines with J gene TRBJ2-1, with D uncertain. V lost 6 bases and J 4 bases, leaving 7 bases between the germline ends. This CDR3 has 12 amino acids. Per the germline V gene, CDR1 is MGHRA and CDR2 is YSYEKL. The CDR3 is CASSDGYNEQFF. CDR3 DNA: TGCGCCAGCAGTGATGGATACAATGAGCAGTTCTTC.